This TCR beta chain appears in the sequencing data of a study of CD8 T cells in Susac syndrome. It was with random hexamers that 0.5 to 1 ug RNA was reverse transcribed. Via MiXCR, TCRdb re-called the immunoSEQ multiplex PCR reads, giving one row per CDR3 protein. The table has some 130,000 distinct CDR3 sequences, roughly 94% seen once; the top ten hold approximately 0.12%. The germline gives CDR1 SQVTM, CDR2 ANQGSEA. The CDR3 consists of 14 residues. Trimming stripped 4 bases from V and 5 bases from J, with 17 bases between. In this sample, this clonotype turned up once. TCR beta sequences were obtained from blood CD8+ and CD4+ T cells.

This receptor was identified in a human donor with multiple sclerosis. The rearrangement uses TRBV29-1 and TRBJ2-5; a possible D gene is TRBD2 (5 bases). Sequenced sample: CD4+ T cells from PBMCs. The CDR3 protein is CSVVTGPGGETQYF. The DNA of the CDR3 is TGCAGCGTTGTAACCGGACCGGGCGGGGAGACCCAGTACTTC.